These T cell receptor beta chains were read from a single sample in a study. TCRdb ran MiXCR on the RT-PCR reads and lists one entry per CDR3 protein. This table has almost 700,000 distinct CDR3 sequences, 14% appearing once. The sample comprised memory CD4+ T cells from blood. These receptors were taken from a female donor in good health, serving as a healthy control. Both conserved end residues are part of each CDR3. A D gene is named only where the DNA matches it firmly. Clone sizes are given selectively: once, few, many, or a class where the clone is expanded.

J	size	D	V	DNA	CDR3
TRBJ1-6	.	TRBD1	TRBV11-2	TGTGCCAGCAGCTTTACAGGGGGCGACCCCTCCCTCCACTTT	CASSFTGGDPSLHF
TRBJ1-2	.	.	TRBV20-1	TGCAGTGTAGAGCCCCCGGGGGGGCGCCTCTATGGCTACACCTTC	CSVEPPGGRLYGYTF
TRBJ2-7	.	.	TRBV28	TGTGCCAGCAGTTCCACTCGGGGTAGCGAGCAGTACTTC	CASSSTRGSEQYF
TRBJ1-1	.	TRBD1	TRBV10-3	TGTGCCTCCTTGGGGGGACAGAGGGACACTGAAGCTTTCTTT	CASLGGQRDTEAFF
TRBJ2-5	few	.	TRBV7-9	TGTGCCAGCACCAAGTTTGGGGGGCTTAACCAAGAGACCCAGTACTTC	CASTKFGGLNQETQYF
TRBJ2-2	.	TRBD2	TRBV4-3	TGCGCCAGCAGGCCTCATCTAGCGGGAGCGGGCACCGGGGAGCTGTTTTTT	CASRPHLAGAGTGELFF
TRBJ2-3	few	TRBD2	TRBV20-1	TGCAGTGCTAGCCAACCGGCTAGCGGGAGGTCTACGCAGTATTTT	CSASQPASGRSTQYF
TRBJ2-3	.	TRBD2	TRBV20-1	TGCAGTGCTAGAGTAGGAGGACTAGCGGGCGAGCTTTATACGCAGTATTTT	CSARVGGLAGELYTQYF
TRBJ1-1	.	.	TRBV5-8	TGTGCCAGCAGCTACGACCCATTCATGAACACTGAAGCTTTCTTT	CASSYDPFMNTEAFF
TRBJ1-5	many	.	TRBV12-3/TRBV12-4	TGTGCCAGCAGACAGACGGGCTTCGGGCAGCCCCAGCATTTT	CASRQTGFGQPQHF
TRBJ1-1	.	TRBD1	TRBV27	TGTGCCAGCAGCGCTGACAGGGGTACTGAAGCTTTCTTT	CASSADRGTEAFF
TRBJ2-3	many	TRBD2	TRBV29-1	TGCAGCGTTGAAGGGCGGGAGGGAATAGATACGCAGTATTTT	CSVEGREGIDTQYF
TRBJ2-1	few	TRBD2	TRBV12-3/TRBV12-4	TGTGCCAGCAGGGGCGGTAGCGGGGGGTCTGAAAATGAGCAGTTCTTC	CASRGGSGGSENEQFF
TRBJ2-7	.	.	TRBV20-1	TGCAGTGCTAGAGCGCATGACAGGAGCTCCTACGAGCAGTACTTC	CSARAHDRSSYEQYF
TRBJ1-4	.	.	TRBV10-3	TGTGCCATCAGTGACAGGCAGGGTGAAAAACTGTTTTTT	CAISDRQGEKLFF
TRBJ2-2	many	.	TRBV12-5	TGTGCTAGTGGTTTGAGTGCGGCGAACACCGGGGAGCTGTTTTTT	CASGLSAANTGELFF
TRBJ2-7	.	.	TRBV7-2	TGTGCCAGCAGCAGTCGCAGGGGAAATCAGCCCCAGCAGTACTTC	CASSSRRGNQPQQYF
TRBJ1-5	few	TRBD1	TRBV7-6	TGTGCCAGCAGCCAGGGACAGGGGGCGGGTCAGCCCCAGCATTTT	CASSQGQGAGQPQHF
TRBJ2-1	few	TRBD2	TRBV11-3	TGTGCCAGCAGCTTAGGCGGTAATCCCTGGACTAGCGGCTACAATGAGCAGTTCTTC	CASSLGGNPWTSGYNEQFF
TRBJ2-7	few	.	TRBV20-1	TGCAGTGCTAGCGGGTACATGGTGGGGGCGAACGAGCAGTACTTC	CSASGYMVGANEQYF
TRBJ2-3	.	TRBD2	TRBV30	TGTGACTGGAGTGCCACTAGCGGGAGAACAGATACGCAGTATTTT	CDWSATSGRTDTQYF
TRBJ2-7	few	TRBD1	TRBV28	TGTGCCAGCAGTTCCCCGGGACAGGGCGGGTACGAGCAGTACTTC	CASSSPGQGGYEQYF
TRBJ1-2	.	TRBD1	TRBV29-1	TGCAGCGTTGGGGGTCCCGGGACAGTGGAGATGGTCGGCTACACCTTC	CSVGGPGTVEMVGYTF
TRBJ1-2	few	TRBD1	TRBV6-6	TGTGCCAGCAGTTACGGGACAGGATCTTATGGCTACACCTTC	CASSYGTGSYGYTF
TRBJ2-1	.	.	TRBV6-4	TGTGCCAGCAGTGCGACTCGGGCCGGCGAGCAGTTCTTC	CASSATRAGEQFF
TRBJ2-7	few	.	TRBV4-3	TGCGCCAGCAGCCAAGATACCCCTCGGGCGGGACCCTACGAGCAGTACTTC	CASSQDTPRAGPYEQYF
TRBJ1-1	few	.	TRBV20-1	TGCAGTGCTAGAGTGACAGCTAACGGTGAAGCTTTCTTT	CSARVTANGEAFF
TRBJ2-4	few	.	TRBV6-2/TRBV6-3	TGTGCCAGCAGACCCTTCTCCATTCTAGAAGAATTTCAGTACTTC	CASRPFSILEEFQYF
TRBJ2-3	.	.	TRBV5-1	TGCGCCAGCAGCCCCGCTCCCCCAGATACGCAGTATTTT	CASSPAPPDTQYF
TRBJ2-1	.	TRBD2	TRBV5-1	TGCGCCAGCAGCTTGGGTCCGGGAGGGCCTATGGGTGAGCAGTTCTTC	CASSLGPGGPMGEQFF
TRBJ1-2	many	.	TRBV20-1	TGCAGTGCCAGTTATGGCTACACCTTC	CSASYGYTF
TRBJ2-7	.	TRBD1	TRBV2	TGTGCCAGCACCTCCGAAGGGGGTTATAATTCGGGCAGGGGGACCTACGAGCAGTACTTC	CASTSEGGYNSGRGTYEQYF
TRBJ2-4	.	TRBD2	TRBV6-1	TGTGCCAGCAGTCTACGAAGGACTAGCGGGGAGGACATTCAGTACTTC	CASSLRRTSGEDIQYF
TRBJ2-7	many	TRBD2	TRBV7-6	TGTGCCAGCAGCTCCGGGACTAGCGGGAGTTTCAGCTCCTACGAGCAGTACTTC	CASSSGTSGSFSSYEQYF
TRBJ1-1	.	TRBD1	TRBV3-1	TGTGCCAGCAGCCACGGACAGGGTCTGGGCACTGAAGCTTTCTTT	CASSHGQGLGTEAFF
TRBJ2-1	many	TRBD2	TRBV7-2	TGTGCCAGCAGCTCACTTCCTAGCGGGAGCTCCTACAATGAGCAGTTCTTC	CASSSLPSGSSYNEQFF
TRBJ1-5	few	.	TRBV20-1	TGCAGTGCTGGGGGTCTGCAGCCCCAGCATTTT	CSAGGLQPQHF
TRBJ2-1	.	TRBD1	TRBV5-1	TGCGCCAGCAGCATTAACCCGGGACAGGGGTACAATGAGCAGTTCTTC	CASSINPGQGYNEQFF
TRBJ2-7	many	TRBD2	TRBV6-2/TRBV6-3	TGTGCCAGCGCGGCGGTGAGCGGGAGAACTCGGATCTACGAGCAGTACTTC	CASAAVSGRTRIYEQYF
TRBJ2-3	.	TRBD2	TRBV20-1	TGCAGTGCTCGCTCTAGCGGGGCCAAAGATACGCAGTATTTT	CSARSSGAKDTQYF
TRBJ2-7	many	TRBD2	TRBV10-3	TGTGCCATCAGTGAGGCGGGAGGAACCTACGAGCAGTACTTC	CAISEAGGTYEQYF
TRBJ1-2	few	.	TRBV28	TGTGCCAGCAGTCCGTGGTCTAACTATGGCTACACCTTC	CASSPWSNYGYTF
TRBJ2-3	many	.	TRBV20-1	TGCAGTGCTAGCCGGGAGAGCACAGATACGCAGTATTTT	CSASRESTDTQYF
TRBJ2-5	few	.	TRBV20-1	TGCAGTGCACAGAGTCTCTCTTCCGAGACCCAGTACTTC	CSAQSLSSETQYF
TRBJ2-3	few	.	TRBV10-3	TGTGCCATCAGTGAGTGGCTAGCGAGCACAGATACGCAGTATTTT	CAISEWLASTDTQYF